This T cell receptor (beta chain) was recovered during a study of T cell responses to AZD1222 COVID-19 vaccine. Study conclusions and caveats: The study reported that nearly half of spike-specific TCRs target unmutated variant regions. Across spike, vaccine-associated CD4 TCRs were found, dominant at 160-218 and 743-854.

TCRdb keeps only in-frame clones here, not all; method: immunoSEQ multiplex PCR. The sample lists about 140,000 clones; around 90% were seen once. The germline V gene encodes CDR1 MDHEN and CDR2 SYDVKM. The CDR3 contains 14 residues. V was pared by 3 bases and J by 4 bases, with 10 bases between. As regards this clone: Its specificity is not known.

This clonotype originated in an adult in good health. V gene TRBV28 combines with J gene TRBJ1-5; maybe TRBD1 (5 bases). The sequences come from peripheral blood, collected on day 0 of AZD1222 vaccination. The CDR3, as DNA: TGTGCCAGCAGTTTTTTCAGGGTTAATCAGCCCCAGCATTTT. This sequence encodes CASSFFRVNQPQHF.